This T cell receptor (beta chain) was profiled in a study of T cells after yellow fever vaccination. Study-wide context: SMART-Seq v4 Ultra Low Input served to prepare low-cell-number fractions. Whole-study findings and limits: The study re-detected most primary-vaccination clones after the booster (roughly 96% CD4, 88% CD8).

This clonotype was counted ten times or more. Its target is unknown. This CDR3 region has 17 residues. V gave up 0 bases and J gave up 0 bases, with 14 bases separating them. The germline gives CDR1 MGHRA, CDR2 YSYEKL. In making TCR cDNA, 5'RACE template switching added a universal primer site and UMIs to it. Each CDR3 protein gets one entry after TCRdb re-called the 5' RACE reads with MiXCR. The repertoire includes some 250,000 distinct CDR3 sequences, over 3% of them detected once, and roughly a fifth sits in the top ten. Sequencing used PBMCs, obtained 15 days after the yellow fever booster vaccination. This rearrangement joins TRBV4-1 to TRBJ1-1; no reliable D call. This clonotype was obtained from a man aged 18 to 35 who received the YFV17D yellow fever vaccine. CDR3 in DNA: TGCGCCAGCAGCCAAGATAAGGCAGAGATATTGAACACTGAAGCTTTCTTT. It is translated as CASSQDKAEILNTEAFF.